Listed below are T cell receptor beta chains from one sample, sequenced in a study of cytomegalovirus exposure and HLA in healthy donors. Data came from immunoSEQ multiplex PCR; TCRdb stores just in-frame clones and leaves some out. The sample shows 150,000 or so clones, over 65% of them seen only once. The specimen sequenced was PBMCs. The receptors derive from a man aged 35-49 years in good health and CMV-seropositive. Both conserved end residues are part of each CDR3.

v_call: TRBV29-1
j_call: TRBJ1-1
cdr3_aa: CSVQDRDTEAFF

v_call: TRBV5-4
j_call: TRBJ1-2
cdr3_aa: CASSIPGTGGSGSYTF

v_call: TRBV28
j_call: TRBJ1-4
cdr3_aa: CASTQAYEKLFF

v_call: TRBV2
j_call: TRBJ2-2
cdr3_aa: CASSVLAGGSGELFF

v_call: TRBV20-1
j_call: TRBJ2-7
cdr3_aa: CSASPSYEQYF

v_call: TRBV28
j_call: TRBJ2-1
cdr3_aa: CASGVGLNLRSTPSARVYNEQFF

v_call: TRBV5-1
j_call: TRBJ2-1
cdr3_aa: CASSFGASGYNEQFF

v_call: TRBV9
j_call: TRBJ2-5
cdr3_aa: CASSVGSGRMGETQYF

v_call: TRBV18
j_call: TRBJ2-7
cdr3_aa: CASSPTDEGEQYF

v_call: TRBV11-2
j_call: TRBJ2-7
cdr3_aa: CASSLTPTGYLNEQYF

v_call: TRBV19
j_call: TRBJ1-1
cdr3_aa: CASSIDRNTEAFF